Listed below are T cell receptor beta chains from one sample, sequenced in a study of blood T cell repertoires in COVID-19. Produced via immunoSEQ multiplex PCR; TCRdb's table is partial and in-frame only. There are approximately 150,000 clones in the sample; roughly nine tenths occur only once, and 1.5% to 2% lies in the top ten. The sequencing sample was made of peripheral blood. Every receptor here comes from a human donor in a cohort sampled during active COVID-19. The CDR3 runs from the conserved cysteine through the conserved F or W. D genes are given only for firm matches. Clone sizes are given selectively: once, few, many, or a class where the clone is expanded.

D gene,clone size,V gene,J gene,CDR3 protein,CDR3 DNA
TRBD1,NA,TRBV20-1,TRBJ2-3,CSASRLGRGRADTQYF,TGCAGTGCTAGTAGGTTGGGCAGGGGGCGAGCAGATACGCAGTATTTT
TRBD1,NA,TRBV30,TRBJ2-3,CAWTLDRGGTDTQYF,TGTGCCTGGACCCTGGACAGGGGAGGGACAGATACGCAGTATTTT
NA,NA,TRBV7-8,TRBJ1-1,CASRRRWNTEAFF,TGTGCCAGCAGGCGGAGGTGGAACACTGAAGCTTTCTTT
TRBD1,NA,TRBV29-1,TRBJ2-1,CSVELRTGSNEQFF,TGCAGCGTTGAACTTAGGACAGGGAGCAATGAGCAGTTCTTC
TRBD2,NA,TRBV14,TRBJ2-3,CASSPAGGRPDTQYF,TGTGCCAGCAGCCCGGCGGGGGGGAGACCAGATACGCAGTATTTT
NA,NA,TRBV7-9,TRBJ1-2,CASSPLGGPYGYTF,TGTGCCAGCAGTCCTCTGGGGGGTCCTTATGGCTACACCTTC
NA,NA,TRBV6-5,TRBJ1-2,CASSTQGGHGYTF,TGTGCCAGCAGTACCCAGGGAGGCCATGGCTACACCTTC
TRBD1,few,TRBV2,TRBJ1-4,CASREGARSEKLFF,TGTGCCAGCAGGGAGGGGGCGCGTTCCGAAAAACTGTTTTTT
NA,NA,TRBV5-1,TRBJ1-4,CASSLGGGTSTNEKLFF,TGCGCCAGCAGCTTGGGAGGAGGCACCTCAACTAATGAAAAACTGTTTTTT
TRBD2,NA,TRBV5-1,TRBJ2-1,CATRSGTSDYNEQFF,TGCGCCACTCGCAGTGGGACTAGCGATTACAATGAGCAGTTCTTC
NA,NA,TRBV20-1,TRBJ2-5,CSAAERETQYF,TGCAGTGCCGCGGAACGGGAGACCCAGTACTTC
NA,NA,TRBV19,TRBJ1-3,CASRTKDGTGGNTIYF,TGTGCCAGTAGAACTAAGGACGGAACAGGAGGAAACACCATATATTTT
NA,NA,TRBV18,TRBJ1-3,CASSRTVGEGNTIYF,TGTGCCAGCTCACGGACAGTTGGAGAAGGAAACACCATATATTTT
NA,NA,TRBV10-2,TRBJ1-1,CASSEWLEGRSVGAFF,TGCGCCAGCAGTGAGTGGTTGGAGGGTAGGAGCGTCGGAGCTTTCTTT
TRBD2,NA,TRBV5-1,TRBJ2-5,CASSLGTSGGQTQYF,TGCGCCAGCAGCTTAGGGACTAGCGGGGGACAGACCCAGTACTTC
TRBD2,NA,TRBV7-2,TRBJ2-5,CASSLGLAGAFQETQYF,TGTGCCAGCAGCTTAGGGCTAGCGGGGGCATTCCAAGAGACCCAGTACTTC
NA,NA,TRBV4-2,TRBJ2-5,CASSQGRIQETQYF,TGTGCCAGCAGCCAAGGGCGGATCCAAGAGACCCAGTACTTC
NA,NA,TRBV29-1,TRBJ2-1,CSVEDLEGESSYNEQFF,TGCAGCGTTGAAGATCTTGAGGGGGAAAGCTCCTACAATGAGCAGTTCTTC
TRBD1,once,TRBV4-3,TRBJ1-6,CASSLGQGAGSPLHF,TGCGCCAGCAGCCTCGGACAGGGGGCTGGTTCACCCCTCCACTTT
NA,NA,TRBV7-2,TRBJ1-3,CASSLMLGRAQNTIYF,TGTGCCAGCAGTCTAATGCTAGGCAGGGCCCAAAACACCATATATTTT
TRBD1,once,TRBV18,TRBJ2-1,CASSPAGQAYNEQFF,TGTGCCAGCTCACCGGCGGGACAGGCTTACAATGAGCAGTTCTTC
NA,NA,TRBV19,TRBJ2-2,CASSKTTVTGELFF,TGTGCCAGTAGTAAAACGACAGTCACCGGGGAGCTGTTTTTT
TRBD1,NA,TRBV27,TRBJ2-7,CASSPFLAGGIGEQYF,TGTGCCAGCAGTCCATTTTTGGCAGGGGGAATTGGCGAGCAGTACTTC
NA,NA,TRBV19,TRBJ1-1,CASSISARTEAFF,TGTGCCAGTAGTATAAGCGCGCGAACTGAAGCTTTCTTT
TRBD2,NA,TRBV9,TRBJ2-5,CASSASLTSGQETQYF,TGTGCCAGCAGCGCCTCCCTTACTAGCGGCCAAGAGACCCAGTACTTC
TRBD1,NA,TRBV4-3,TRBJ2-5,CASSQEGTGVQETQYF,TGCGCCAGCAGCCAAGAAGGGACAGGGGTACAAGAGACCCAGTACTTC
TRBD1,NA,TRBV19,TRBJ1-2,CASSLGRGQANYGYTF,TGTGCCAGTAGTTTGGGGCGCGGACAGGCTAACTATGGCTACACCTTC
TRBD2,NA,TRBV5-1,TRBJ2-3,CASSPGGVPDTQYF,TGCGCCAGCAGCCCCGGGGGGGTCCCGGATACGCAGTATTTT
NA,NA,TRBV9,TRBJ2-7,CASSVDGLPGENGYEQYF,TGTGCCAGCAGCGTCGATGGCCTTCCAGGGGAAAATGGTTACGAGCAGTACTTC
TRBD2,NA,TRBV6-2/TRBV6-3,TRBJ2-2,CASSWVLAGTGELFF,TGTGCCAGCAGTTGGGTCCTAGCGGGCACCGGGGAGCTGTTTTTT